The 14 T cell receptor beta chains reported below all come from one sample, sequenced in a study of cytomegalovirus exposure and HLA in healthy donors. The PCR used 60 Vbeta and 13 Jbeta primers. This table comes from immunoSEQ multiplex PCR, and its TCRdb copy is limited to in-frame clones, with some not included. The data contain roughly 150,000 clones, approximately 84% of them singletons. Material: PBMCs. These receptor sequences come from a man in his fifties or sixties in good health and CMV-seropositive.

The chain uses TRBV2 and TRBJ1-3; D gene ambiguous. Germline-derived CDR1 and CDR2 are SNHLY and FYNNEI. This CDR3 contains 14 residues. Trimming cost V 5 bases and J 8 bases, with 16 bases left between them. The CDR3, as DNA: TGTGCCAGCAGTTATGACCAGATGGGAGACACCATATATTTT. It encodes CASSYDQMGDTIYF.

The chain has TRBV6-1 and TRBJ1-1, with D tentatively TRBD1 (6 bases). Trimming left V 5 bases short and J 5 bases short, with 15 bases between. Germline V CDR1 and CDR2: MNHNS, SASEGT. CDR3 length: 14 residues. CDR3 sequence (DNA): TGTGCCAGCAGTCTGACAGGACTGGGGACTGAAGCTTTCTTT. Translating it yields CASSLTGLGTEAFF.

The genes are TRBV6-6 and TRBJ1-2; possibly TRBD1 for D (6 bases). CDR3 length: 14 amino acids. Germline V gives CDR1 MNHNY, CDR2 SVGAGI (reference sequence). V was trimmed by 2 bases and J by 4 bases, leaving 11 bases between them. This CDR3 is CASSYQDSAYGYTF. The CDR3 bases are TGTGCCAGCAGTTACCAGGACAGCGCCTATGGCTACACCTTC.

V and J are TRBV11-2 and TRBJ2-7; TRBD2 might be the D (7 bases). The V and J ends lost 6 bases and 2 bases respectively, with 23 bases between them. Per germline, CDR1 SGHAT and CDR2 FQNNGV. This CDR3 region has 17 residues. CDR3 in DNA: TGTGCCAGCAGTAGGGGGGGAGCCTCGCTCGGGGCCTACGAGCAGTACTTC. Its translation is CASSRGGASLGAYEQYF.

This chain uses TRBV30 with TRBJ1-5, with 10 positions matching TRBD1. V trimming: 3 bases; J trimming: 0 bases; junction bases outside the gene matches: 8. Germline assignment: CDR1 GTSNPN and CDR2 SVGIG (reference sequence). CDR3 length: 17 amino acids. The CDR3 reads CAWSRDRGPYSNQPQHF. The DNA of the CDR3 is TGTGCCTGGAGCCGGGACAGGGGCCCTTATAGCAATCAGCCCCAGCATTTT.

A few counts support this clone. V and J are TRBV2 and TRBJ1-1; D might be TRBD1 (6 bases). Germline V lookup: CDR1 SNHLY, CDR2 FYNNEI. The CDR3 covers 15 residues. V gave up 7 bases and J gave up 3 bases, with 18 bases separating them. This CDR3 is CASKLGAGKDTEAFF. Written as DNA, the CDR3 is TGTGCCAGCAAGCTGGGGGCGGGTAAGGACACTGAAGCTTTCTTT.

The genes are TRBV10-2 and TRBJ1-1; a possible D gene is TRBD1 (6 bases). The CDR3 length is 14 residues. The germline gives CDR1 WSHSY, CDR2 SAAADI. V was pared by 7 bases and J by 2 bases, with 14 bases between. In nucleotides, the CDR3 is TGCGCCAGCACATTGGTGGGGGCCAACACTGAAGCTTTCTTT. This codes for CASTLVGANTEAFF.

The CDR3 nucleotides are TGCGCCAGCAGCACCGAGACCGGGACAATGGGGTCTGGCTACACCTTC. Its translation: CASSTETGTMGSGYTF. The rearrangement links TRBV5-1 to TRBJ1-2; D perhaps matches TRBD1 (6 bases). Germline CDR1 and CDR2: SGHRS and YFSETQ. Trimming pared 4 bases from V and 7 bases from J, leaving 23 bases between. The CDR3 has 16 residues.

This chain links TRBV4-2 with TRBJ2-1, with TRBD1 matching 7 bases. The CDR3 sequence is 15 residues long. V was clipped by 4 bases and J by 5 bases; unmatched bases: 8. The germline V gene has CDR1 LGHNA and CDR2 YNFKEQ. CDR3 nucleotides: TGTGCCAGCAGCCCCCGACAGGGTTCAAACAATGAGCAGTTCTTC. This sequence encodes CASSPRQGSNNEQFF.

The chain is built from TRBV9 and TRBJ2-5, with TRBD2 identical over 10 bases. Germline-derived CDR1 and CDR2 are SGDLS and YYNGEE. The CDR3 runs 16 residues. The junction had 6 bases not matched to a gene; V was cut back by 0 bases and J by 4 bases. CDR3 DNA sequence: TGTGCCAGCAGCGTAGATGCTAGCGGGAGTGGAGAGACCCAGTACTTC. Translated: CASSVDASGSGETQYF.

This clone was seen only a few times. CDR3: CASRSQGHMNTEAFF. CDR3 coding DNA: TGTGCCAGCAGATCGCAGGGACACATGAACACTGAAGCTTTCTTT. This chain connects TRBV28 to TRBJ1-1; a possible D gene is TRBD1 (6 bases). Trimming pared 6 bases from V and 0 bases from J, leaving 14 bases between. The CDR3 has 15 amino acids. Germline V gene lookup returns CDR1 MDHEN and CDR2 SYDVKM.

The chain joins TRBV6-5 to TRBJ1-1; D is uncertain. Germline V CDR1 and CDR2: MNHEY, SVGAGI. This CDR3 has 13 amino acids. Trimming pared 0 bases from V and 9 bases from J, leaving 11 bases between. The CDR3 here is CASSYSKANQAFF. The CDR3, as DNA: TGTGCCAGCAGTTACTCGAAAGCCAACCAAGCTTTCTTT.

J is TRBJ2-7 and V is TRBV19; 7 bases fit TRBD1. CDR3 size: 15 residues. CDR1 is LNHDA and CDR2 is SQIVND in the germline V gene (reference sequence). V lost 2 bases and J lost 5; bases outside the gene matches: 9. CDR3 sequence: CASSIMFGTENEQYF. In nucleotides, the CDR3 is TGTGCCAGTAGTATAATGTTCGGGACAGAAAACGAGCAGTACTTC.

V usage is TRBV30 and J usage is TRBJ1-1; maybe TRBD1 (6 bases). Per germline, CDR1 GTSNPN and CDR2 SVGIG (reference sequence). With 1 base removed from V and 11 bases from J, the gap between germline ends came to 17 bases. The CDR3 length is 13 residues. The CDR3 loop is CAWSAPSRRGAFF. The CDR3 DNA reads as TGTGCCTGGAGTGCCCCCTCCCGCAGGGGCGCTTTCTTT.